This TCR beta chain appears in the sequencing data of a study of shared clonotypes between healthy human individuals. Study-wide points: About 4.5% of naive CD4 clonotypes were common to a handful of donors.

With regard to this clone: What it recognizes is unknown.

Profiling relied on immunoSEQ multiplex PCR, and the TCRdb table lists in-frame clones only, not all of them. The repertoire holds roughly 2 million clones, with approximately 94% as singletons. Positively selected for CCR7, the CD45RO-negative cells used as naive CD8 cells excluded terminally differentiated effector memory CD45RA+ cells. The V segment lost 0 bases and the J segment 1 base; nucleotides outside the gene matches: 9. This CDR3 has 18 amino acids. The germline gives CDR1 SGDLS, CDR2 YYNGEE. The clonotype originates from a man aged 18-30 years in good health. The chain couples TRBV9 to TRBJ2-2; the match to TRBD2 covers 7 bases. Sequenced material: naive CD8+ T cells sorted from blood. The CDR3 region has the DNA TGTGCCAGCAGCGTAGGGCTCGGGGAGGGTAAGAACACCGGGGAGCTGTTTTTT. Translating it yields CASSVGLGEGKNTGELFF.